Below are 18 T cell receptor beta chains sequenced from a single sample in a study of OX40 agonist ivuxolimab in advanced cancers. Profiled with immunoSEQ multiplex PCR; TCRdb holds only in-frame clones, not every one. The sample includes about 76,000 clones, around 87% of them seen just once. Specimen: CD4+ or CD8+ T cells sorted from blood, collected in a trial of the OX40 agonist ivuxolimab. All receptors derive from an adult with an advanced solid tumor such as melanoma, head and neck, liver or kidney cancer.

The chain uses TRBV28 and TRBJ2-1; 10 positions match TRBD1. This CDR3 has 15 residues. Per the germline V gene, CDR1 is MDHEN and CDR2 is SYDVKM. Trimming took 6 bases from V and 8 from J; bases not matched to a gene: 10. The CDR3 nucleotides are TGTGCCAGCAGCCTAGGGGGACAGGGGAGCCATGAGCAGTTCTTC. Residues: CASSLGGQGSHEQFF.

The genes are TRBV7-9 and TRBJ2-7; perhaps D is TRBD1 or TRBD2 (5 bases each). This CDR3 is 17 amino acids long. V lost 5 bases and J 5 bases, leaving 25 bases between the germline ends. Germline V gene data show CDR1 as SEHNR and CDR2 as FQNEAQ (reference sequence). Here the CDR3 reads CASSPLPGQGRWNEQYF. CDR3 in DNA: TGTGCCAGCAGCCCACTGCCAGGGCAGGGACGCTGGAACGAGCAGTACTTC.

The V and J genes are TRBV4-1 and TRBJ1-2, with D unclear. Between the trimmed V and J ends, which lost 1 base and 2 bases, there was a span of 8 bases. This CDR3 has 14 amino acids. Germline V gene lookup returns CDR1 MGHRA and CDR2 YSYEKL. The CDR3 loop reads CASSQGSSNYGYTF. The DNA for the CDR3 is TGCGCCAGCAGCCAAGGGAGCAGCAACTATGGCTACACCTTC.

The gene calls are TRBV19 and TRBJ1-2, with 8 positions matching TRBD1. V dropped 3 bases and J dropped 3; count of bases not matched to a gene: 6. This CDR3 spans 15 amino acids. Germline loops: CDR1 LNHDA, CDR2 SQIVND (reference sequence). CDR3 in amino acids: CASSIPGGEDYGYTF. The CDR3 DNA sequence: TGTGCCAGTAGTATTCCAGGGGGCGAGGACTATGGCTACACCTTC.

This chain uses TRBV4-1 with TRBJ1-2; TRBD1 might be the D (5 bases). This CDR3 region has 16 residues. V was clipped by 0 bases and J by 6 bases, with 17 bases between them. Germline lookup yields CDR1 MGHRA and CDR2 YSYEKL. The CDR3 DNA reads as TGCGCCAGCAGCCAAGATGGGGGAGGGGATTTCGATGGCTACACCTTC. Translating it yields CASSQDGGGDFDGYTF.

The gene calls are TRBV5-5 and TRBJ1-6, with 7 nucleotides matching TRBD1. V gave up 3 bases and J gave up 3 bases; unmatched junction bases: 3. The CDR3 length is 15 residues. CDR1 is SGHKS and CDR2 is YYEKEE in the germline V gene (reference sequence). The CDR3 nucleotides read TGTGCCAGCAGCTCGACAGGGATCTATAATTCACCCCTCCACTTT. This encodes CASSSTGIYNSPLHF.

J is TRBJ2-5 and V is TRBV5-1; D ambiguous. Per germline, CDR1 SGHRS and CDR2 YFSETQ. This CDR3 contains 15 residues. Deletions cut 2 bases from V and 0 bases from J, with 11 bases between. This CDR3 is CASSFVDMYQETQYF. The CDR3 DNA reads TGCGCCAGCAGCTTTGTGGATATGTACCAAGAGACCCAGTACTTC.

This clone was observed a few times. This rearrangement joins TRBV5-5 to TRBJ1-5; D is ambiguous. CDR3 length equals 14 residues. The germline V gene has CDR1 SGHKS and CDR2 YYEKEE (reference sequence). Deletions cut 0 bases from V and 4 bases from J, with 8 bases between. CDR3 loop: CASSLDLGNQPQHF. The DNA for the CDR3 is TGTGCCAGCAGCTTGGATTTAGGGAATCAGCCCCAGCATTTT.

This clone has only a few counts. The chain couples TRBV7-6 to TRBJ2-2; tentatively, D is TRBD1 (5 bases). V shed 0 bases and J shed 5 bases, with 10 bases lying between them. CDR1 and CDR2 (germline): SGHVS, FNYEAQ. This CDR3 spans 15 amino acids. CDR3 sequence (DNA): TGTGCCAGCAGCTTAGCTCGACAGCTGACCGGGGAGCTGTTTTTT. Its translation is CASSLARQLTGELFF.

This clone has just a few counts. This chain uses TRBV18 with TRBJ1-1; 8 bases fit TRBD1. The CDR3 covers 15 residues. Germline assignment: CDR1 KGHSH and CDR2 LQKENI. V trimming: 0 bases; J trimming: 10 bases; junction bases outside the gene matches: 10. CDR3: CASSPPVTDRAGAFF. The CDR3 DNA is TGTGCCAGCTCACCACCGGTTACGGACAGGGCAGGAGCTTTCTTT. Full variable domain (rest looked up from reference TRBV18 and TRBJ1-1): NAGVMQNPRHLVRRRGQEARLRCSPMKGHSHVYWYRQLPEEGLKFMVYLQKENIIDESGMPKERFSAEFPKEGPSILRIQQVVRGDSAAYFCASSPPVTDRAGAFFGQGTRLTVV.

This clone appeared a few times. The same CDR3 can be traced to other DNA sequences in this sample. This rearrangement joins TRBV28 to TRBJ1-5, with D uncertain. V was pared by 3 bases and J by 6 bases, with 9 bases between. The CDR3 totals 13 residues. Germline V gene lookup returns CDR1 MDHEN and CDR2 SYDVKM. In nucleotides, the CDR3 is TGTGCCAGCAGTTTGAAGGGAAGTCAGCCCCAGCATTTT. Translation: CASSLKGSQPQHF.

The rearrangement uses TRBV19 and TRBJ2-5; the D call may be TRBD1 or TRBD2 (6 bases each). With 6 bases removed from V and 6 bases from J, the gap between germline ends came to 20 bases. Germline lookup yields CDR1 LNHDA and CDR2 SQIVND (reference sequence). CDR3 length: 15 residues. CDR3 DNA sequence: TGTGCCAGTAGAAAAAATCTACGGGGGCCGAAGACCCAGTACTTC. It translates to CASRKNLRGPKTQYF.

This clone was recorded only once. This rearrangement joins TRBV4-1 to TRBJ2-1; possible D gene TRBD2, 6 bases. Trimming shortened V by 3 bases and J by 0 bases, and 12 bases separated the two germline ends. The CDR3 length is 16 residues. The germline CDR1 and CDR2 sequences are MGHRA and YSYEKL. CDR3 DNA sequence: TGCGCCAGCAGCCAGGGACTCCAGAGCTCCTACAATGAGCAGTTCTTC. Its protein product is CASSQGLQSSYNEQFF.

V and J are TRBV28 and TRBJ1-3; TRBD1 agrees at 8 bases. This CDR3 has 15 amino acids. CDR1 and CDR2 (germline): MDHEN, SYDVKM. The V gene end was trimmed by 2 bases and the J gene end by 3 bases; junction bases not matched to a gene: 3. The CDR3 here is CASSLQGAGGNTIYF. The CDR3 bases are TGTGCCAGCAGTTTACAGGGGGCGGGTGGAAACACCATATATTTT.

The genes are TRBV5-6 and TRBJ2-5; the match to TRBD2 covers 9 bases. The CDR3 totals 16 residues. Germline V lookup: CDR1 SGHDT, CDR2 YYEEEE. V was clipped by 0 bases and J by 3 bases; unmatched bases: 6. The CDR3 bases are TGTGCCAGCAGCTTGGGACTAGCGGATTGGAAAGAGACCCAGTACTTC. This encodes CASSLGLADWKETQYF.

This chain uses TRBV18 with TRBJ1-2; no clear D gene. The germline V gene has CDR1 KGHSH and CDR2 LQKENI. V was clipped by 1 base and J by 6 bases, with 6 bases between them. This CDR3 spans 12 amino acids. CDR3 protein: CASSPRGNGYTF. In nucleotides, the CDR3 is TGTGCCAGCTCACCACGAGGGAATGGCTACACCTTC.

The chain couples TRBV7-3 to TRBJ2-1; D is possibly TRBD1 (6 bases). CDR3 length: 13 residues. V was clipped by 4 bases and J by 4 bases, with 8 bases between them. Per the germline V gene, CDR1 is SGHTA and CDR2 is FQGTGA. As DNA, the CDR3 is TGTGCCAGCAGCTCAGGGGCTTACAATGAGCAGTTCTTC. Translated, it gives CASSSGAYNEQFF.

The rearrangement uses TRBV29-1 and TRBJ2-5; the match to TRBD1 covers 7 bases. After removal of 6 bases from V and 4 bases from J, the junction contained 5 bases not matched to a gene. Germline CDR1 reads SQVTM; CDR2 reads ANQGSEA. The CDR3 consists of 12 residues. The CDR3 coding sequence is TGCAGCGTCCGACAGGGACCAGAGACCCAGTACTTC. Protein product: CSVRQGPETQYF.